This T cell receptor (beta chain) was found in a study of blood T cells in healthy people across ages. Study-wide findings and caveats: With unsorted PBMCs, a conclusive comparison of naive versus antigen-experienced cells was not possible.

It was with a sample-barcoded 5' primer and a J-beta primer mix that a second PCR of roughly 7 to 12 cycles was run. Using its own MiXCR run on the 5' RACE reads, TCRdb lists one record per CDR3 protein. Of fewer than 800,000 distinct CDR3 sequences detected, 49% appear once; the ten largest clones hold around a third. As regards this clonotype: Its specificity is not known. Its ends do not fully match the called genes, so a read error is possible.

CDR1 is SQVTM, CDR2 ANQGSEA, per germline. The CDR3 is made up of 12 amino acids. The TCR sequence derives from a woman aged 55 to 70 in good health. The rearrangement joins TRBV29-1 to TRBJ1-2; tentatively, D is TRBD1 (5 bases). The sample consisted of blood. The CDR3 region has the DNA TGCAGCGTAGAAGAGGGGAACTGTGGCTACACCTTC. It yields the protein CSVEEGNCGYTF.